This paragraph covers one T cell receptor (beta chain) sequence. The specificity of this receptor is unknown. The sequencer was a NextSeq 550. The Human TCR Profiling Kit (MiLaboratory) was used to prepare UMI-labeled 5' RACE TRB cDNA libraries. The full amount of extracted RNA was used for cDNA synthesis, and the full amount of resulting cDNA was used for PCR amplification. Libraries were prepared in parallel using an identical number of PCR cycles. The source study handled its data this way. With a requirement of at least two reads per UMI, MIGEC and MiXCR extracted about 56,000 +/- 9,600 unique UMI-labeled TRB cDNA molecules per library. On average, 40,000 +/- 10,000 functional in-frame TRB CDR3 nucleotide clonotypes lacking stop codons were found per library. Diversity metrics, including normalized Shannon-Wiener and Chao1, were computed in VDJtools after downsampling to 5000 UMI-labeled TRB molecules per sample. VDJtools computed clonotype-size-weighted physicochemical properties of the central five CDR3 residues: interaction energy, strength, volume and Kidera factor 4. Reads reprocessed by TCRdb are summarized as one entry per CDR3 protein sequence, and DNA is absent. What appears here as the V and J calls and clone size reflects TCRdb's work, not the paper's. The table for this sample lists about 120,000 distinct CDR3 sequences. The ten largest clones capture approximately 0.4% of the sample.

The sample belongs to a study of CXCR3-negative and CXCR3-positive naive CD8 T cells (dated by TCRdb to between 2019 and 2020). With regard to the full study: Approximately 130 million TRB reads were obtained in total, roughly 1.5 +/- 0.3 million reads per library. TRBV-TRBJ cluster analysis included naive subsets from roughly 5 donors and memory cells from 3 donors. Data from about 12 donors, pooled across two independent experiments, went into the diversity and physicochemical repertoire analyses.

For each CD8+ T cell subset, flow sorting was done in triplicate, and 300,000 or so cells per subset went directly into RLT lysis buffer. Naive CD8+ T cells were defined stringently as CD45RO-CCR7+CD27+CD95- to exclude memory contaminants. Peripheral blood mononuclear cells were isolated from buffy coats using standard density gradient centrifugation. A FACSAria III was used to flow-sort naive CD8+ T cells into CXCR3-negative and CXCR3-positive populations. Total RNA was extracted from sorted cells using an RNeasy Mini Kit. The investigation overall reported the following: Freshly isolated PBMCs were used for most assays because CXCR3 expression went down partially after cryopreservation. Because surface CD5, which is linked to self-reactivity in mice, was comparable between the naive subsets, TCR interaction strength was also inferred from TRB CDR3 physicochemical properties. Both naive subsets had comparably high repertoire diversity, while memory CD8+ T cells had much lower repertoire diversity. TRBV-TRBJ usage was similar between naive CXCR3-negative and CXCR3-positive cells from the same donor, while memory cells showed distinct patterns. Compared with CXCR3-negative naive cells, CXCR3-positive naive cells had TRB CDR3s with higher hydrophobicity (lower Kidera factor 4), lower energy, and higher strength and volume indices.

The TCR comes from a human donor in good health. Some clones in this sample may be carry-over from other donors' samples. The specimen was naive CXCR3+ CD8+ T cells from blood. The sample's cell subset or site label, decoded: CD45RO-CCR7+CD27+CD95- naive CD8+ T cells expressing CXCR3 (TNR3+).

The CDR3 sequence is CASSALSLSSQETQYF. The V and J segments used are TRBV7-2 and TRBJ2-5; absent DNA, TCRdb's TRBD2 call cannot be checked. Its CDR3 holds 16 amino acids, cysteine through phenylalanine. No DNA was logged. The germline V gene provides CDR1 SGHTA and CDR2 FQGNSA.